This TCR beta chain was profiled in a study of shared clonotypes between healthy human individuals (dated by TCRdb to the early 2020s). Study-wide context: Three men and two women, aged 18 to 49 years, made up the cohort. For each donor, CD4 naive and CD4 memory were each given three plates, CD8 naive was given two plates, and CD8 memory was given one plate. The study deeply sequenced blood TCR repertoires of 5 or 6 healthy adults to estimate repertoire size and the extent of clonotype sharing between individuals. Libraries were prepared and TCR repertoires were sequenced by different laboratories using diverse techniques, in order to increase sequencing depth and limit assay-specific biases. Leukapheresis yielded between about 0.9 and 9.5 billion PBMCs per donor. On the study overall, not on this receptor specifically: Because the study included only a small number of donors, the genetic and exposure-history diversity represented was limited. Rarefaction of sorted-subset datasets indicated incomplete sequencing despite the large sequencing depth. Estimated clonotype richness was generally larger for naive than for memory subsets. Pairwise subsampling led to the expectation that sequencing depth would affect the degree of clonotype sharing among donors. Sampling was restricted to blood, and TCR repertoires in tissue are likely to differ from TCR repertoires in blood. Sharing across a handful of donors was observed for roughly 5.4% of naive CD4, less than 4% of naive CD8, roughly 2.4% of memory CD4, and about 0.4% of memory CD8 clonotypes. Compared with non-shared clonotypes, clonotypes shared by all four sorted-subset donors had higher generation probabilities.

CD8 naive samples were CD45RO-negative cells positively selected for CCR7, giving a CD45RA+CCR7+ population that excluded TemRA cells. The donors were healthy, HIV-negative adults who had no recently reported acute infections or vaccinations. Only Caucasian adults living in Nashville, Tennessee, USA were represented among the donors. After blood collection by leukapheresis, PBMCs were isolated using Ficoll-Histopaque density gradient centrifugation and then cryopreserved in the vapor phase of liquid nitrogen. Analytical flow cytometry was used to check the purity and quantity of each magnetically sorted T cell population. Each sorted fraction had its genomic DNA isolated and then quantified by UV absorbance on a Nanodrop 2000c. Using the deep immunoSEQ assay, TCR CDR3 regions were amplified from genomic DNA by multiplex PCR. Extracted genomic DNA from each cell subset was distributed evenly across all wells of several immunoSEQ 96-well plates, and each plate was treated as a replicate. For sorted subsets, each replicate PCR was loaded with 150 to 250 ng genomic DNA, equivalent to about 33,000 T cell genomes. Purified libraries were quantified with a Qubit 3.0 fluorometer, sized on a Bioanalyzer 2100, and re-quantified with the KAPA Library Quantification kit. A separate single-read 150-cycle Illumina NextSeq 550 flow cell was used to sequence each immunoSEQ 96-well plate. In the original analysis: Because the immunoSEQ output included only junctional sequences and no quality scores, the filtering could not be the same as the filtering used for full-length reads. Sequences were annotated with PyIR, a Python wrapper for IgBLAST v1.9, using IMGT germline references to assign V/J genes and CDR3. Reads were filtered out if the reads had weak V/J assignments (E-value above 1e-6), no CDR3, stop codons, out-of-frame junctions, or ambiguous translated residues. V3J clonotypes were defined as sequences sharing the same inferred V gene, J gene, and CDR3 amino acid sequence. To compute the percentage overlap between repertoires, the number of shared unique clonotypes was divided by the size of the smaller repertoire. Richness of each repertoire was evaluated using RTK rarefaction, the Chao1 estimator, and Recon v2.1 estimates of unobserved clonotypes. Generation probabilities were computed with OLGA for all TCRbeta clonotypes obtained by the gDNA method from several donors. TCRdb took this table from immuneACCESS and kept in-frame rearrangements with V and J called. Such tables lack part of the clones; where checked against another copy, unresolved V genes explain under half of the gap, and the rest is unexplained. V and J calls and clone size follow that table, whereas D and trimming were derived from the DNA. The sample yields some 2,100,000 clones; just over 90% were counted once. The top ten constitute around 1.7% of the sample.

V was cut back by 4 bases and J by 5 bases, leaving a gap of 17 bases between them. Per the germline V gene, KGHSH is the CDR1 and LQKENI is the CDR2. From its cysteine to its phenylalanine, the CDR3 spans 15 amino acids. The DNA shown is the 45-base CDR3, in frame from base 1. Remarks on this clone: Its target antigen remains unknown. Base qualities are not recorded, but no much larger clone differs from it by a single base.

Sequenced sample: naive CD8+ T cells from PBMCs. This sample's cell subset or site label indicates: CD45RA+CCR7+. The clonotype comes from a man between 18 and 35 years old in good health. Some clones in this sample may be carry-over from other donors' samples. This receptor chain uses TRBV18 and TRBJ2-5; possibly the D gene is TRBD2, per 5 matching bases. CDR3 reads: CASSRTENTGETQYF. The DNA sequence follows: TGTGCCAGCTCACGGACGGAGAACACGGGGGAGACCCAGTACTTC. Supplemented by the reference TRBV18 and TRBJ2-5 proteins around the CDR3, the complete variable domain is NAGVMQNPRHLVRRRGQEARLRCSPMKGHSHVYWYRQLPEEGLKFMVYLQKENIIDESGMPKERFSAEFPKEGPSILRIQQVVRGDSAAYFCASSRTENTGETQYFGPGTRLLVL.